Sequencing of this TCR beta chain was carried out in a study of T cell responses to AZD1222 COVID-19 vaccine. The protocol was immunoSEQ multiplex PCR, while the TCRdb copy is restricted to in-frame clones and leaves out a portion. Altogether hundreds of thousands of clones are present, about 92% being singletons, with the ten largest covering over 0.95%. This CDR3 has 14 residues. V gave up 2 bases and J gave up 7 bases, with 12 bases separating them. Germline V gene sequence: CDR1 SGHTA, CDR2 FQGNSA. To note about this clone: The antigen remains unidentified.

Study results and limitations: Baseline serology detected seropositivity in only a handful of AZD1222 recipients. Vaccination with two AZD1222 doses was followed by a rise in Spike-specific TCR breadth and depth.

This specimen was peripheral blood, taken on day 0 of MenACWY control vaccination. This chain links TRBV7-2 with TRBJ1-5; D gene unclear. The TCR sequence derives from an adult in good health. The CDR3 loop is CASSLSLAEQPQHF. CDR3 bases: TGTGCCAGCAGCTTATCTTTAGCAGAGCAGCCCCAGCATTTT.